There are a few counts of the clone carrying this T cell receptor (beta chain). TCRdb reprocessed the 5' RACE reads with MiXCR, giving one entry per CDR3 protein. The top ten clones hold 0.9% to 1.2% of a sample with 300,000 to 400,000 distinct CDR3 sequences, over 12% of them seen once. The data originate from a study of CD8 T cells in ankylosing spondylitis. Germline V gives CDR1 SGHKS, CDR2 YYEKEE (reference sequence). V lost 2 bases, J lost 5 bases, and 4 bases lay in between. The CDR3 has 12 amino acids. J is TRBJ2-2 and V is TRBV5-5; no definite D call. This TCR derives from a male donor with ankylosing spondylitis or in good health (not recorded which). Sequenced input: blood, either unsorted or a sorted T cell fraction (not recorded which). The CDR3 nucleotides read TGTGCCAGCAGCTTCCAGACCGGGGAGCTGTTTTTT. It specifies CASSFQTGELFF.